This T cell receptor beta chain is from a study of somatic mutations in cytotoxic T cells in rheumatoid arthritis. Trimming stripped 5 bases from V and 7 bases from J, with 11 bases between. This CDR3 is built from 12 residues. In germline, CDR1 is SGHVS, CDR2 FQNEAQ. Sequencing used immunoSEQ multiplex PCR; TCRdb keeps in-frame clones, though not all of them. Among about 18,000 clones listed, 80% were seen once. Sequenced: CD8+ T cells sorted from blood. The TCR originated in an adult with rheumatoid arthritis. V is TRBV7-8 and J is TRBJ1-2, with D hard to call. CDR3 bases: TGTGCCAGCAGCCCAAAGGGTCTTGGCTACACCTTC. As protein: CASSPKGLGYTF.